Below, one T cell receptor beta chain is given with its context. Its antigen remains unknown. The PBMCs were taken from around 10 ml of fresh peripheral blood. Amplification of TCR beta CDR3 regions used RNA as the template. An initial round of RT-PCR targeting the TCR CDR3 relied on the HTBI primer set. One entry per CDR3 protein results from TCRdb running MiXCR on the multiplex PCR reads. The sample lists roughly 380,000 distinct CDR3 sequences; 15% to 20% were seen once. The data derive from a study of T cells in Graves' hyperthyroidism and ophthalmopathy. Study conclusions and caveats: Peripheral blood also featured most of the thyroid clonotypes expanded above 0.001.

The material sequenced was blood. The clonotype comes from a woman between 35 and 50 years old with Graves' ophthalmopathy.

The CDR3 here is CATSREGSATGELFF. The CDR3 DNA is TGTGCCACCAGCAGAGAAGGGTCGGCCACCGGGGAGCTGTTTTTT. This rearrangement joins TRBV15 to TRBJ2-2; D not certain. V lost 0 bases to trimming and J lost 4 bases, with 9 bases between them. Germline CDR1 and CDR2: LNHNV and YYDKDF (reference sequence). CDR3 length equals 15 residues.